This T cell receptor beta chain is drawn from a study of PD-1 blockade in classical Hodgkin lymphoma. Study-wide results and caveats: The authors excluded patients who started nivolumab under 1 year after ASCT.

Relapses following autologous stem cell transplantation were seen in all patients, with brentuximab vedotin exposure varying. Assay: immunoSEQ multiplex PCR; the TCRdb copy retains only in-frame clones and omits some. The table has 22,000 or so clones, over 70% seen once. Remarks on this clone: Its antigen is not known.

CDR1 is MNHEY, CDR2 SMNVEV, per germline (reference sequence). This CDR3 has 13 residues. Between the trimmed V and J ends, which lost 2 bases and 2 bases, there was a span of 6 bases. This chain links TRBV27 with TRBJ1-2, with D uncertain. The receptor was isolated from a human donor with classical Hodgkin lymphoma. This specimen consisted of peripheral blood mononuclear cells (PBMCs), obtained before the second cycle of nivolumab. The CDR3 is CASSLRENYGYTF. CDR3 bases: TGTGCCAGCAGTTTACGGGAGAACTATGGCTACACCTTC.